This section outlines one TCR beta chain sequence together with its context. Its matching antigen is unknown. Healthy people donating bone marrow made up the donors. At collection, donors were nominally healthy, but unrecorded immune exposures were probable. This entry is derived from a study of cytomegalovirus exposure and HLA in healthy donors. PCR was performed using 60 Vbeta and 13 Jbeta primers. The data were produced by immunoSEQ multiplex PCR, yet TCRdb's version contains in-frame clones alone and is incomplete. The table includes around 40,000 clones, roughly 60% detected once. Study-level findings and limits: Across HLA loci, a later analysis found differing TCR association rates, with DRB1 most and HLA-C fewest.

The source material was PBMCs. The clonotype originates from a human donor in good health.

CDR3 loop: CASTVAHRNEQFF. In nucleotides, the CDR3 is TGTGCCAGCACGGTAGCCCATCGCAATGAGCAGTTCTTC. V usage is TRBV28 and J usage is TRBJ2-1; D remains unclear. The CDR3 spans 13 residues. V was pared by 7 bases and J by 6 bases, with 13 bases between. Germline assignment: CDR1 MDHEN and CDR2 SYDVKM.